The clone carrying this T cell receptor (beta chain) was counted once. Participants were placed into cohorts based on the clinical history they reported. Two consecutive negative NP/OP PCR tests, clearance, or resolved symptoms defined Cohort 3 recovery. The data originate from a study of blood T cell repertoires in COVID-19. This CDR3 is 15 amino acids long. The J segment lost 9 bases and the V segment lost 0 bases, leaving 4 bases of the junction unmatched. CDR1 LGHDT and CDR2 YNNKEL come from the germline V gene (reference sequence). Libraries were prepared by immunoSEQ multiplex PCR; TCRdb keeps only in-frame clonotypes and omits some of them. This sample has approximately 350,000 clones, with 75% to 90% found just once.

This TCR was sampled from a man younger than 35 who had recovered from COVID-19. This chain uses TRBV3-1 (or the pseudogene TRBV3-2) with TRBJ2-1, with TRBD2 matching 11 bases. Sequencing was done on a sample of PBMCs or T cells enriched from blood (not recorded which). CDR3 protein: CASSQDPSGGFEQFF. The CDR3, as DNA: TGTGCCAGCAGCCAAGACCCTAGCGGGGGGTTTGAGCAGTTCTTC.